This entry is about one T cell receptor beta chain. Its target is unknown. The data originate from a study of PD-1 blockade in classical Hodgkin lymphoma. Findings of the study overall: Complete responders possessed baseline diversity comparable to newly diagnosed patients. Relative to healthy donors, newly diagnosed patients reportedly had lower baseline TCR diversity, which was reported as lower still in relapsed/refractory patients. There remain no defined causes for the repertoire differences, which possibly reflect disease activity or prior therapy.

Measured with immunoSEQ multiplex PCR; TCRdb has only the in-frame clones, and not every one. The sample lists 90,000 to 100,000 clones, 75% to 90% occurring once. No patient escaped relapse after autologous stem cell transplantation, and brentuximab vedotin exposure varied. When best responses were assessed, they were complete response, partial response or progressive disease. The source was peripheral blood mononuclear cells (PBMCs), collected before the second cycle of nivolumab. The sequence was obtained from a human donor with classical Hodgkin lymphoma.

For the CDR3, the DNA is TGCAGCGTTGAGCCTCTAGCGGGACGCACAGATACGCAGTATTTT. Protein sequence: CSVEPLAGRTDTQYF. The genes are TRBV29-1 and TRBJ2-3, with 9 bases matching TRBD2. This CDR3 spans 15 amino acids. Germline CDR1 SQVTM, CDR2 ANQGSEA. Germline trimming cut 3 bases from V and 1 base from J; bases unmatched to any gene: 5.